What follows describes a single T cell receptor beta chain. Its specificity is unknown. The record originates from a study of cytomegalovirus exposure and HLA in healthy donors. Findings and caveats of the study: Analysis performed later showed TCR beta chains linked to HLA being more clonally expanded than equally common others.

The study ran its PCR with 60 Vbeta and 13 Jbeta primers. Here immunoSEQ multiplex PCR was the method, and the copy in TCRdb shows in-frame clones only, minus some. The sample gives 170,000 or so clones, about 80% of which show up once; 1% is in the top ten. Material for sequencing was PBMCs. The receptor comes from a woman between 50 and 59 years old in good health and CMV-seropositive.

CDR3 in DNA: TGTGCCACCAGCAGAGATACGGCAGCGGCGCGGCCCCAGCATTTT. This gives the protein CATSRDTAAARPQHF. The chain is built from TRBV15 and TRBJ1-5; D not resolved. Germline values: CDR1 LNHNV, CDR2 YYDKDF (reference sequence). This CDR3 contains 15 residues. Trimming shortened V by 0 bases and J by 9 bases, and 15 bases separated the two germline ends.